Presented here are 18 T cell receptor beta chains from one specimen sequenced in a study of blood T cells in healthy people across ages. A second 7 to 11 cycle PCR used barcoded and J-beta primers. TCRdb analysed the 5' RACE reads with MiXCR anew, one entry per CDR3 protein. The sample holds around 1,500,000 distinct CDR3 sequences, approximately 40% seen once. Input material: blood. The receptor set was obtained from a woman aged 18-29 years in good health.

There are a few counts of this clonotype. The chain has TRBV7-2 and TRBJ1-1, with a possible D match to TRBD1 (5 bases). This CDR3 has 12 amino acids. Germline CDR1 reads SGHTA; CDR2 reads FQGNSA. The germline V and J ends were trimmed by 7 bases and 10 bases, with 16 bases remaining between them. Here the CDR3 DNA reads TGTGCCAGCACCTCTAGTCGGGGGGGAGCTTTCTTT. This sequence encodes CASTSSRGGAFF.

The rearrangement links TRBV9 to TRBJ2-1; a weak D match, TRBD1 (5 bases). The CDR3 sequence is 15 residues long. Trimming cost V 0 bases and J 7 bases, with 14 bases left between them. Germline CDR1 reads SGDLS; CDR2 reads YYNGEE. The CDR3 reads CASSVGQRGENEQFF. The CDR3 coding sequence is TGTGCCAGCAGCGTAGGACAGAGAGGAGAAAATGAGCAGTTCTTC.

The gene calls are TRBV6-6 and TRBJ2-1; D remains unclear. Germline values: CDR1 MNHNY, CDR2 SVGAGI (reference sequence). The CDR3 has 11 residues. With 6 bases removed from V and 12 bases from J, the gap between germline ends came to 12 bases. DNA of the CDR3: TGTGCCAGCAGAGCCCTCGGTGGGCAGTTCTTC. As protein: CASRALGGQFF.

V and J are TRBV14 and TRBJ2-4, with D perhaps matching TRBD2 (6 bases). The J call is uncertain, as TRBJ2-7 better fits the DNA end. Germline-derived CDR1 and CDR2 are SGHDN and FVKESK. This CDR3 is 15 amino acids long. CDR3 sequence: CASSRRGWRAYEQYF. CDR3 nucleotide sequence: TGTGCCAGCAGCCGGCGGGGTTGGAGGGCCTACGAGCAGTACTTC.

J is TRBJ2-1 and V is TRBV14, with 9 bases aligning to TRBD2. The CDR3 has 18 amino acids. CDR1 and CDR2 (germline): SGHDN, FVKESK. The V and J ends lost 0 bases and 1 base, in that order; junction bases with no gene match: 7. The CDR3, as DNA: TGTGCCAGCAGCCAAGAGCGCGGGGGGGCCCCATCCTACAATGAGCAGTTCTTC. Its protein product is CASSQERGGAPSYNEQFF.

V is TRBV29-1 and J is TRBJ1-3; D gene ambiguous. CDR3 length equals 16 residues. Germline V gene lookup returns CDR1 SQVTM and CDR2 ANQGSEA. Trimming cost V 6 bases and J 0 bases, with 18 bases left between them. Here the CDR3 reads CSVLAVQSFSGNTIYF. The CDR3 DNA reads as TGCAGCGTCCTGGCGGTCCAGTCCTTCTCTGGAAACACCATATATTTT.

This clonotype has a handful of counts. The chain carries TRBV9 and TRBJ1-1, with TRBD1 matching 7 bases. V lost 4 bases and J lost 0; bases outside the gene matches: 6. The germline gives CDR1 SGDLS, CDR2 YYNGEE. This CDR3 is built from 15 residues. CDR3 DNA: TGTGCCAGCAGCACCCGGGACAGCCTGAACACTGAAGCTTTCTTT. This sequence encodes CASSTRDSLNTEAFF.

This clonotype showed up just a few times. This rearrangement joins TRBV20-1 to TRBJ2-1, with 12 bases identical to TRBD2. The CDR3 totals 14 residues. Germline trimming cut 3 bases from V and 9 bases from J; bases unmatched to any gene: 6. The V gene's germline CDR1 is DFQATT and CDR2 SNEGSKA (reference sequence). Written as DNA, the CDR3 is TGCAGTGCTAGCCCTAGCGGGGGGGCGCTTGAGCAGTTCTTC. Its protein product is CSASPSGGALEQFF.

V usage is TRBV9 and J usage is TRBJ2-1; 11 nucleotides match TRBD1. Per germline, CDR1 SGDLS and CDR2 YYNGEE. V lost 2 bases to trimming and J lost 6 bases; unmatched junction nucleotides: 7. The CDR3 length is 16 residues. In DNA, the CDR3 is TGTGCCAGCAGCGTCTCCGGGACAGGGGGTTCCAATGAGCAGTTCTTC. It codes for CASSVSGTGGSNEQFF.

The rearrangement joins TRBV10-1 to TRBJ2-2; the match to TRBD1 covers 8 bases. The CDR3 has 13 amino acids. From germline, CDR1 is WNHNN and CDR2 SYGVQD (reference sequence). Trimming removed 4 bases from V and 9 bases from J; junction bases left unmatched: 4. CDR3 region: CASSGTGGWELFF. The DNA of the CDR3 is TGCGCCAGCAGTGGAACAGGGGGTTGGGAGCTGTTTTTT.

In this sample, this clonotype turned up many times. The chain carries TRBV4-2 and TRBJ2-1; D remains unclear. The CDR3 is 13 amino acids. Trimming cost V 4 bases and J 8 bases, with 12 bases left between them. Looked up from germline, CDR1 is LGHNA and CDR2 is YNFKEQ. The CDR3 bases are TGTGCCAGCAGCCCGGGTCCAAAGGATGAGCAGTTCTTC. Translated: CASSPGPKDEQFF.

The V call is TRBV28, the J call TRBJ2-7; D is undetermined. Germline V gives CDR1 MDHEN, CDR2 SYDVKM. The V and J ends lost 2 bases and 0 bases respectively, with 8 bases between them. The CDR3 totals 14 residues. For the CDR3, the DNA is TGTGCCAGCAGTTTAAGCAGGTTCTCCTACGAGCAGTACTTC. It codes for CASSLSRFSYEQYF.

This chain joins TRBV14 and TRBJ2-5; no firm D call. The CDR3 consists of 15 residues. V shed 1 base and J shed 1 base, with 10 bases lying between them. Germline V gene sequence: CDR1 SGHDN, CDR2 FVKESK. CDR3 in amino acids: CASSQARPTQETQYF. CDR3 DNA: TGTGCCAGCAGCCAAGCTCGTCCGACCCAAGAGACCCAGTACTTC.

This clonotype appeared many times. The chain is built from TRBV6-4 and TRBJ2-3; 14 nucleotides match TRBD2. The CDR3 has 15 residues. J lost 4 bases, V lost 3 bases, and 0 bases had no gene match. CDR1 is MRHNA, CDR2 SNTAGT, per germline. The CDR3 bases are TGTGCCAGCAGTGAGACTAGCGGGGGGGCAGATACGCAGTATTTT. Translated, it gives CASSETSGGADTQYF.

The chain has TRBV6-2 or TRBV6-3 and TRBJ1-2, with a tentative D call TRBD1 (5 bases). This CDR3 is 14 amino acids long. V dropped 6 bases and J dropped 7 bases, with 18 bases sitting between them. Germline assignment: CDR1 MNHEY and CDR2 SVGEGT. CDR3 loop: CASSPPGTYVGYTF. The CDR3 DNA follows: TGTGCCAGCAGCCCGCCCGGGACCTATGTTGGCTACACCTTC.

The V and J genes are TRBV20-1 and TRBJ1-6; no clear D gene. Germline V lookup: CDR1 DFQATT, CDR2 SNEGSKA (reference sequence). This CDR3 region has 17 residues. V was shortened by 0 bases and J by 0 bases, with 12 bases between the two germline ends. The CDR3 loop is CSARETGYSSYNSPLHF. The CDR3 nucleotides are TGCAGTGCTAGAGAGACCGGCTATAGCTCCTATAATTCACCCCTCCACTTT.

The count of this clonotype is one. A much larger clonotype is one base distant, so this may be a read error. The gene calls are TRBV6-2 or TRBV6-3 and TRBJ2-3, with D perhaps TRBD2 (5 bases). The CDR3 has 11 residues. Germline CDR1 reads MNHEY; CDR2 reads SVGEGT. CDR3 nucleotide sequence: TGTGCCGCCGCCGAGGGCGATATGCAGTATTTT. The encoded protein is CAAAEGDMQYF.

This chain links TRBV7-8 with TRBJ1-5, with D possibly TRBD1 on 5 matching bases. V was cut by 2 bases and J by 6 bases, with 20 bases left in between. From germline, CDR1 is SGHVS and CDR2 FQNEAQ. The CDR3 covers 17 residues. The CDR3 loop reads CASSLQGPDIVGQPQHF. In nucleotides, the CDR3 is TGTGCCAGCAGCTTACAGGGCCCCGACATTGTGGGTCAGCCCCAGCATTTT.